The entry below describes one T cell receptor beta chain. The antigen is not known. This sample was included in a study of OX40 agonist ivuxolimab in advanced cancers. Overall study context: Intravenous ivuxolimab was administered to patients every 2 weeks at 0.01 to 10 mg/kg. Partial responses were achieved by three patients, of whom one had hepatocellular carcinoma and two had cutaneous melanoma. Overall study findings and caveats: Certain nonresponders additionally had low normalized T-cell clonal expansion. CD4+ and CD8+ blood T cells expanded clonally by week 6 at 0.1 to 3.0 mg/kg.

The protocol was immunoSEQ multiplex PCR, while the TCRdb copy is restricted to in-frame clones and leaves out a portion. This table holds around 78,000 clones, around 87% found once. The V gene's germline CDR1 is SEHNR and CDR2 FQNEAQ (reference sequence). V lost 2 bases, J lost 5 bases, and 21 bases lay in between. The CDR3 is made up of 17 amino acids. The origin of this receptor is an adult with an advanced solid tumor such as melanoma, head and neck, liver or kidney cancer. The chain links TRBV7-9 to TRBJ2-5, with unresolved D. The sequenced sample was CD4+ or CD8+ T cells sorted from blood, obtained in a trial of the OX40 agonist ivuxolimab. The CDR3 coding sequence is TGTGCCAGCAGCTTAAGCTCGTGGCTGGGGTTTTCGGAGACCCAGTACTTC. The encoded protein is CASSLSSWLGFSETQYF.